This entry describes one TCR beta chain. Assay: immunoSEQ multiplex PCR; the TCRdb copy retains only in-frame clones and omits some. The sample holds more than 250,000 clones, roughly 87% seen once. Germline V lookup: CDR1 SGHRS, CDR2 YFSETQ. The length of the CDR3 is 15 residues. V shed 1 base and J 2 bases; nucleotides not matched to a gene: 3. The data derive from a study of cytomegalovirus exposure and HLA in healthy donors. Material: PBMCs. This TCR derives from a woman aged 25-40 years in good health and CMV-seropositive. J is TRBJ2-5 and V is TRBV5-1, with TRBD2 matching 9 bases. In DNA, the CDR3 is TGCGCCAGCAGCTTGACAGGACTAGCGCAAGAGACCCAGTACTTC. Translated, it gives CASSLTGLAQETQYF.